This record looks at one TCR beta chain sequence and its context. Generated by immunoSEQ multiplex PCR, the TCRdb table keeps only in-frame clones and is missing some. The sample records about 230,000 clones, over 75% being singletons. The sample comes from a study of control samples from healthy donors and cancer patients. Germline V CDR1 and CDR2: SGDLS, YYNGEE. Deletions cut 2 bases from V and 4 bases from J, with 10 bases between. The CDR3 is 14 amino acids. V usage is TRBV9 and J usage is TRBJ2-1; D is unresolved. Sequenced: PBMCs. The receptor was derived from a woman aged 55-69 years with lung cancer. The CDR3 DNA sequence: TGTGCCAGCAGCGTTATATCGGAATACAATGAGCAGTTCTTC. Its protein is CASSVISEYNEQFF. Full variable domain (rest looked up from reference TRBV9 and TRBJ2-1): DSGVTQTPKHLITATGQRVTLRCSPRSGDLSVYWYQQSLDQGLQFLIQYYNGEERAKGNILERFSAQQFPDLHSELNLSSLELGDSALYFCASSVISEYNEQFFGPGTRLTVL.